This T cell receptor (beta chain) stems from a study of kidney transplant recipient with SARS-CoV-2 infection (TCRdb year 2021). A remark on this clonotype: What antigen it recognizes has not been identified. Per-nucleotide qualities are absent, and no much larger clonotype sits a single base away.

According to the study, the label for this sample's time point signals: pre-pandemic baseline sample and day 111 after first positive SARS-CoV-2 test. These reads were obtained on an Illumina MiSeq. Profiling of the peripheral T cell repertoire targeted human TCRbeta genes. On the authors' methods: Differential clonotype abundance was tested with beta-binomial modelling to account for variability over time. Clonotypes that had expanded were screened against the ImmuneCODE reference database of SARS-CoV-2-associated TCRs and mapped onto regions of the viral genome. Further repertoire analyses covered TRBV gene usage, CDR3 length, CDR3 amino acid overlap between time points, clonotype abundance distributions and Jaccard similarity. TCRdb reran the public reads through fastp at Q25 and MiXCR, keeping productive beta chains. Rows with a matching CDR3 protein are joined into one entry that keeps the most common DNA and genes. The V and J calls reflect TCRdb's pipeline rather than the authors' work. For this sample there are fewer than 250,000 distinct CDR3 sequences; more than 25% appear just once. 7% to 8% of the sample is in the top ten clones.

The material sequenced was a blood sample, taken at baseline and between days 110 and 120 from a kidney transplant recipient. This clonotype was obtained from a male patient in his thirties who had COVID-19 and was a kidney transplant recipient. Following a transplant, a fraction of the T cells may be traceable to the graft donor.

CDR3 reads: CASSHCPESRKTYGYTF. The nucleotide sequence reads TGTGCCAGCAGCCATTGCCCTGAATCTCGAAAGACCTATGGCTACACCTTC. Rearrangement joined TRBV7-6 to TRBJ1-2; there is no confident call for the D gene. V is cut by 5 bases and J by 4 bases, and the space between the germline ends is 23 bases. The CDR3, from cysteine to phenylalanine, totals 17 residues. Here the CDR3 DNA is all that survives: 51 bases in frame from base 1. For CDR1 and CDR2, the germline V gene lists SGHVS and FNYEAQ.